This TCR beta chain was captured in a study of T cell clones after liver transplantation. Across the whole study: A pre-transplant mixed lymphocyte reaction with TCRbeta sequencing defined graft-donor-reactive clones followed in post-transplant blood. As an antigen-independent comparator, third-party-reactive TCRbeta sequences came from pre-transplant mixed lymphocyte reactions.

This clone has more than one count but fewer than ten. Antigen specificity is unknown. Study observations and caveats: A significant post-transplant drop in circulating graft-donor-reactive CD4 TCRbeta sequences occurred in most of the 8 subjects.

Generated by immunoSEQ multiplex PCR, the TCRdb table keeps only in-frame clones and is missing some. The table records around 71,000 clones, about 80% of them present only once. The CDR3 extends over 13 amino acids. Germline CDR1 and CDR2: SGHRS and YFSETQ. Deletions cut 2 bases from V and 8 bases from J, with 13 bases between. The clonotype originates from a human patient who received a liver transplant. The graft donor may have given rise to some T cells. The rearrangement links TRBV5-1 to TRBJ1-2; D is perhaps TRBD1 (5 bases). The source material was CD4+ T cells from blood, sampled 12 months after liver transplant. CDR3 in DNA: TGCGCCAGCAGCTTCGGTCAGGGCGGGGGCTACACCTTC. Translated, it gives CASSFGQGGGYTF.